This T cell receptor (beta chain) originates from a study of shared clonotypes between healthy human individuals. Libraries were prepared by immunoSEQ multiplex PCR; TCRdb keeps only in-frame clonotypes and omits some of them. The table lists 2 million to 2.5 million clones, 85% to 95% of them singletons. Remarks on this clone: Its matching antigen is unknown. The junction shows a germline mismatch at one end, possibly a read error.

Germline CDR1 and CDR2: SGHTA and FQGNSA. The CDR3 runs 12 residues. Every donor was a Caucasian adult from Nashville, Tennessee. Findings and limits, study-wide: Sequencing depth was expected to affect clonotype sharing among donors. Naive subsets generally had larger estimated richness than memory subsets. Generation probability values for non-shared clonotypes were lower than those for clonotypes shared by all four donors.

The specimen sequenced was naive CD4+ T cells sorted from blood. The subset: CD45RA+ positively selected. The receptor's source is a man in his late teens or twenties in good health. J is TRBJ2-1 and V is TRBV7-2, with D possibly matching TRBD2 (5 bases). The chain's CDR3 is CASSLAGRVQFF. The DNA of the CDR3 is TGTGCCAGCAGCCTAGCAGGACGGGTGCAGTTCTTC.